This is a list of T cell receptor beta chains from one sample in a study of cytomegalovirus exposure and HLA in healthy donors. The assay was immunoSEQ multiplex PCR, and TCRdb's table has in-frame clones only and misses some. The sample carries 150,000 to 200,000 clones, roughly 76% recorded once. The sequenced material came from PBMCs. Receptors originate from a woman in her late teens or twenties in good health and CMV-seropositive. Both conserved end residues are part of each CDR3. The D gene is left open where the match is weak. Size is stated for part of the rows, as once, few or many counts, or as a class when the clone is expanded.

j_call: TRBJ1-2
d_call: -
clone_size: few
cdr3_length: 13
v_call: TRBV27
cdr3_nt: TGTGCCAGCAGTTCACAGGGTAACTATGGCTACACCTTC
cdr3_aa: CASSSQGNYGYTF

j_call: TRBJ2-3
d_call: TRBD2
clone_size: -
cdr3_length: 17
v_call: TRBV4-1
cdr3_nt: TGCGCCAGCAGCCAGGCCTCCGGGCTAGCGGGGGAAGATACGCAGTATTTT
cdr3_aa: CASSQASGLAGEDTQYF

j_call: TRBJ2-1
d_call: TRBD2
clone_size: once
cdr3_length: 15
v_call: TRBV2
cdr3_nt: TGTGCCAGCAGTTCCGGGACTAGATCCTACAATGAGCAGTTCTTC
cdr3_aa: CASSSGTRSYNEQFF

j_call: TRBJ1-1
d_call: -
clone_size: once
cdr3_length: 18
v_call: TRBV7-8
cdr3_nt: TGTGCCAGCAGCTTCAAACGTTGGGAGGACACCTTGAACACTGAAGCTTTCTTT
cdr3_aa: CASSFKRWEDTLNTEAFF

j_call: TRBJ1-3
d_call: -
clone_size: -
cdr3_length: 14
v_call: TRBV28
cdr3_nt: TGTGCCAGCAGCTACCGAATGGCTGGAAACACCATATATTTT
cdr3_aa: CASSYRMAGNTIYF

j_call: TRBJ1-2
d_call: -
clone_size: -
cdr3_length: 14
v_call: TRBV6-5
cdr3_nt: TGTGCCAGCAGAGGACCTCCAGGGGTGTATGGCTACACCTTC
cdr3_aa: CASRGPPGVYGYTF

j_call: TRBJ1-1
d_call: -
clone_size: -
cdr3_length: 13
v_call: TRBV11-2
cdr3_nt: TGTGCCAGCAGCCCCAACTCTAACACTGAAGCTTTCTTT
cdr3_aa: CASSPNSNTEAFF

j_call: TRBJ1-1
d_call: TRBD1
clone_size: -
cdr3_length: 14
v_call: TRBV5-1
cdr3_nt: TGCGCCAGCAGCTATACAGGGGGATCCACTGAAGCTTTCTTT
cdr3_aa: CASSYTGGSTEAFF

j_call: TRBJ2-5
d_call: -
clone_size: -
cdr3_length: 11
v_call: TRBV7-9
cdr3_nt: TGTGCCAGCAGCCCCGGGACTCACATGTACTTC
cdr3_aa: CASSPGTHMYF

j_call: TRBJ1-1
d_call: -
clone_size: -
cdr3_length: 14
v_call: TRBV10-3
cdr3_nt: TGTGCCATCGAGGCGGGGGCGGGAAACACTGAAGCTTTCTTT
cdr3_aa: CAIEAGAGNTEAFF

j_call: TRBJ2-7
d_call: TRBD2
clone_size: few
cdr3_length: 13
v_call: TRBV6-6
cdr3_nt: TGTGCCAGCAGTCGGGGGGTCTCCTACGAGCAGTACTTC
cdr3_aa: CASSRGVSYEQYF

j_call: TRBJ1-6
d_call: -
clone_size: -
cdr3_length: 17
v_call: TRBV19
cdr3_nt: TGTGCCAGTACCCCAGGTCAGGGGCGAAACTATAATTCACCCCTCCACTTT
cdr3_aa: CASTPGQGRNYNSPLHF

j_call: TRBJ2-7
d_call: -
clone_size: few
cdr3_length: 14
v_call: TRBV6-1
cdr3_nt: TGTGCCAGCACCCGGCAGGAAAACTCCTACGAGCAGTACTTC
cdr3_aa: CASTRQENSYEQYF

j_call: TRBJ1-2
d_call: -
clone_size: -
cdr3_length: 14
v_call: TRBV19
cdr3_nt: TGTGCCAGTAGGCGAAACAGGGCCAACTATGGCTACACCTTC
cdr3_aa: CASRRNRANYGYTF

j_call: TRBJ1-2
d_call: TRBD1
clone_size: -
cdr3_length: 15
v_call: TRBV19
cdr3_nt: TGTGCCAGTAGTATTATGGGACAGGCCTTCTATGGCTACACCTTC
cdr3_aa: CASSIMGQAFYGYTF

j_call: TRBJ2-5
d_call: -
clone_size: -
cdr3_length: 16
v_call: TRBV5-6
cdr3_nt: TGTGCCAGCAGCTCTAGATTAGACCCCGGAGGGGAGACCCAGTACTTC
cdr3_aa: CASSSRLDPGGETQYF

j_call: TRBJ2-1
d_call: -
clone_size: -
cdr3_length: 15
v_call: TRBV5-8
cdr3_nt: TGTGCCAGCAGCCCACTAAGTATCTCCTACAATGAGCAGTTCTTC
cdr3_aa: CASSPLSISYNEQFF

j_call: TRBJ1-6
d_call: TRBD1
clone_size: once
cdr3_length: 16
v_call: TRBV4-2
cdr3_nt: TGTGCCAGCAGCCAAGATTCAGGGGGCGCTGGGTCACCCCTCCACTTT
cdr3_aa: CASSQDSGGAGSPLHF

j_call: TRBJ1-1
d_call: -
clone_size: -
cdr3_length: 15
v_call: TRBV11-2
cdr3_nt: TGTGCCAGCAGCTTAACCACGCCGGGGGGGACTGAAGCTTTCTTT
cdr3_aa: CASSLTTPGGTEAFF

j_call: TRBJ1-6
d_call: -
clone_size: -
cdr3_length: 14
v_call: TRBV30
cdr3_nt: TGTGCCTGGAGTGTAGGAGGGGATGGGACACCCCTCCACTTT
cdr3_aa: CAWSVGGDGTPLHF

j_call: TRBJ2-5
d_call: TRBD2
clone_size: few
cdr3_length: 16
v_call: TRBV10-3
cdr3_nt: TGTGCCATCAGTGAGGGGACTAGCGGCGGCAAAGAGACCCAGTACTTC
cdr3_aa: CAISEGTSGGKETQYF

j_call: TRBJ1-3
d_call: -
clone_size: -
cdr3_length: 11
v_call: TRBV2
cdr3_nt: TGTGCCAGCGTTCAAAGAAACACCATATATTTT
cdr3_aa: CASVQRNTIYF

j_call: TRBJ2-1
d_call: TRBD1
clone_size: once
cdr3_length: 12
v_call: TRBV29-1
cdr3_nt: TGCAGCGTTGAGGTAACAGGGGATGAGCAGTTCTTC
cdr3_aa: CSVEVTGDEQFF

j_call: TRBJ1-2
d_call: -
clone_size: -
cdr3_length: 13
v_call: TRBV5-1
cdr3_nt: TGCGCCAGCCAACGTGGGACAACGGATGGCTACACCTTC
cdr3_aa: CASQRGTTDGYTF

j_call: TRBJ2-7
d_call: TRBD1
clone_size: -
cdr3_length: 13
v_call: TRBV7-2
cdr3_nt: TGTGCCACCGCGGACAGGTTGGCCTACGAGCAGTACTTC
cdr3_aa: CATADRLAYEQYF

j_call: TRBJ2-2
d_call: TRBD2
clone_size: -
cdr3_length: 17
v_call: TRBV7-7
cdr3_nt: TGTGCTAGCAGCTTATTCCTAGCGGGGGGTCGCACCGGGGAGCTGTTTTTT
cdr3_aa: CASSLFLAGGRTGELFF

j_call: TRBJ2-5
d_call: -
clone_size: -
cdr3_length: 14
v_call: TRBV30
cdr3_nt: TGTGCCTGGAGCCTGATAGGGGAGGACGAGACCCAGTACTTC
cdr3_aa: CAWSLIGEDETQYF

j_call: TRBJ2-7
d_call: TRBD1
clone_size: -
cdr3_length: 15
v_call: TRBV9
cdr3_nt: TGTGCCAGCAGCGTAGGAGGGACAGGGGGCGACGAGCAGTACTTC
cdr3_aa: CASSVGGTGGDEQYF

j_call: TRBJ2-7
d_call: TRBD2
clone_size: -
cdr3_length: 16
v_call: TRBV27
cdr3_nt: TGTGCCAGCAGTTTGATGGGACTAGCGGGGGTCTACGAGCAGTACTTC
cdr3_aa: CASSLMGLAGVYEQYF

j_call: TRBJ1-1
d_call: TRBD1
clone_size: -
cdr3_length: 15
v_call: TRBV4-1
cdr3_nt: TGCGCCAGCAGCCGCGTGGGACAGGGAAATACTGAAGCTTTCTTT
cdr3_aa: CASSRVGQGNTEAFF

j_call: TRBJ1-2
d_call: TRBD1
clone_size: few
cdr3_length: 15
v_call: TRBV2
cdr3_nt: TGTGCCAGCAGTTTGACAGGGACCGTTCTCCGTGGCTACACCTTC
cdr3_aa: CASSLTGTVLRGYTF

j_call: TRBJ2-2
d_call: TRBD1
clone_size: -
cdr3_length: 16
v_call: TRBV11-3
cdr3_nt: TGTGCCAGCAGCTTGGGACAGGGGGTTGTGACCGGGGAGCTGTTTTTT
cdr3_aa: CASSLGQGVVTGELFF

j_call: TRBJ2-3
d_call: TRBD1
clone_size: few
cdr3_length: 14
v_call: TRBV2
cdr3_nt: TGTGCCAGCAGTGTTGACAGGGGCACAGATACGCAGTATTTT
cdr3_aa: CASSVDRGTDTQYF

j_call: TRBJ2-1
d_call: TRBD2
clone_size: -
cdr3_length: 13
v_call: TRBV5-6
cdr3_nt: TGTGCCAGCAGCCTCCCGGGCGGGGGGGGCCGGTTCTTC
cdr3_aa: CASSLPGGGGRFF

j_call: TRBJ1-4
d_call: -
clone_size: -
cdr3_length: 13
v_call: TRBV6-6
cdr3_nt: TGTGCCAGCAGCGAGGGGGGGGGCGAAAAACTGTTTTTT
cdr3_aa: CASSEGGGEKLFF

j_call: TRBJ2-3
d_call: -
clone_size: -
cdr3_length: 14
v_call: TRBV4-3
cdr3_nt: TGCGCCAGCAGCCAAGCGAGTGTGGCAGATACGCAGTATTTT
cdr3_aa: CASSQASVADTQYF

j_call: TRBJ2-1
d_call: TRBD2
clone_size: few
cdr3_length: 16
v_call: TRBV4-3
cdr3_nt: TGCGCCAGCAGCCAAGTCAGCGGGGGAGCCTACAATGAGCAGTTCTTC
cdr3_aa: CASSQVSGGAYNEQFF

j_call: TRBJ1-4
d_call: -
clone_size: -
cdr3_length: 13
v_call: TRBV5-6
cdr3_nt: TGTGCCAGCAGCTTGGAGCTGAATGAAAAACTGTTTTTT
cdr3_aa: CASSLELNEKLFF

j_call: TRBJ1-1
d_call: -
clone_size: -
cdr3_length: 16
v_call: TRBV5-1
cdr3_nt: TGCGCCAGCAGCTTGATGGTTGGGGAGTTGAACACTGAAGCTTTCTTT
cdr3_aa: CASSLMVGELNTEAFF

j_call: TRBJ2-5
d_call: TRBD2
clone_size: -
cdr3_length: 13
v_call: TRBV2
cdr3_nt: TGTGCCATAACAGGGCTAGCGCGGGGGGAGCAGTACTTC
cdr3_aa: CAITGLARGEQYF

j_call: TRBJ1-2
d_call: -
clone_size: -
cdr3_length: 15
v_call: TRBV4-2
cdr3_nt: TGTGCCAGCAGCCAAGATTCGCGGGGACTGAGAGGCTACACCTTC
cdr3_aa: CASSQDSRGLRGYTF

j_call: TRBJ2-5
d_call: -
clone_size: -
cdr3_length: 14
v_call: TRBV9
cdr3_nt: TGTGCCAGCAGCGTAACGGGACACCGAGAGACCCAGTACTTC
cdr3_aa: CASSVTGHRETQYF

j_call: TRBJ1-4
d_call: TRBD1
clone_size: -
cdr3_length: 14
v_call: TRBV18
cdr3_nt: TGTGCCAGCTCCTCCGGGACAGAACACGAAAAACTGTTTTTT
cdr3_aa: CASSSGTEHEKLFF

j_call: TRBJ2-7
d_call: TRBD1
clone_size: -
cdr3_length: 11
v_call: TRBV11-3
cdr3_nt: TGTGCCAGCATCAAGGGGACAGGGTTGTACTTC
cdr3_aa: CASIKGTGLYF

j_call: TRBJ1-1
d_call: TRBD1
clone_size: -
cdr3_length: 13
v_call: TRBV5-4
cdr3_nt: TGTGCCAGCAGTCAGGACAGGGCAGTTGAAGCTTTCTTT
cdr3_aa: CASSQDRAVEAFF

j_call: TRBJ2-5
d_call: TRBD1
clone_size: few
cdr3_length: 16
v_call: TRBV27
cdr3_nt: TGTGCCAGCAGTTTAACCCCCGGGACAGCCCAAGAGACCCAGTACTTC
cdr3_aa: CASSLTPGTAQETQYF

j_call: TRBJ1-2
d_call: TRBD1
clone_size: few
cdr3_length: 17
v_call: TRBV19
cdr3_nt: TGTGCCAGTAGTACCCCCGGGAAGGGGGCGGGTAATGACGGCTACACCTTC
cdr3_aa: CASSTPGKGAGNDGYTF